This T cell receptor beta chain was retrieved from a study of Graves' ophthalmopathy and Graves' hyperthyroidism. Ages of hyperthyroidism patients ran from 18 to 65, and their diagnoses were new, under 2 months' duration. Other autoimmune diseases, uncontrolled infections, pregnancy or lactation ruled patients out of participation. A diagnosis was made from clinical symptoms together with serum thyroxine, TRAb, thyroid ultrasound and orbital computed tomography. The study amplified TCR beta CDR3 regions using RNA transcripts. The library came from an HTBI-primed first-round RT-PCR and a second-round multiplex PCR. TCRdb reprocessed the multiplex PCR reads via MiXCR and lists one record per CDR3 protein. The sample holds hundreds of thousands of distinct CDR3 sequences, under 25% seen once. The germline V gene has CDR1 SQVTM and CDR2 ANQGSEA. The V gene end was trimmed by 3 bases and the J gene end by 4 bases; junction bases not matched to a gene: 5. The length of the CDR3 is 13 residues.

The J gene is TRBJ2-5, the V gene TRBV29-1, with TRBD1 matching 7 bases. Material: peripheral blood. The clonotype originates from a young woman with stable Graves' hyperthyroidism. CDR3 coding DNA: TGCAGCGTTGACGAGGCAGGGGGAGAGACCCAGTACTTC. It specifies CSVDEAGGETQYF.